The clone carrying this TCR beta chain has at least ten counts. As yet, its antigen is unknown. Mismatch with germline at one junction end may stem from a read error. The time point here: patch test 2, 6 weeks after DPC sensitization. The treatment here: therapeutic diphenylcyclopropenone sensitization with weekly scalp DPC. MiXCR was run by TCRdb on the RACE reads, yielding one entry per CDR3 protein. The sample has more than 90,000 distinct CDR3 sequences, roughly 10% seen once. This entry belongs to a study of human T cells and chemical hapten exposure. Study-level points and caveats: Correlating positively with patch test score were the PT1 expanded TCR counts.

The CDR3 runs to 9 residues. Per germline, CDR1 SGHAT and CDR2 FQNNGV. The sequence was collected from a woman aged 35 to 49 with alopecia areata. Some clones in this sample may be carry-over from other donors' samples. This sample comprised whole blood, obtained in connection with sensitization to the hapten diphenylcyclopropenone (DPC). V gene TRBV11-2 combines with J gene TRBJ1-1; D might be TRBD1 (6 bases). CDR3 residues: CASGGAPIF. The CDR3 nucleotides are TGTGCCAGCGGGGGGGCGCCGATCTTT.